The 14 T cell receptor beta chains below come from one sample, sequenced in a study of response to subunit inactivated influenza vaccine. TCRdb passed the RT-PCR reads through MiXCR, listing each CDR3 protein once. The table lists just under 550,000 distinct CDR3 sequences, under 25% of them singletons. The data were also submitted as part of a second study, on T cells expressing NK-cell markers. That work contributes: Scientists made TCR beta cDNA using 5'RACE template switching with UMIs.

Material: CD4+ T cells sorted from PBMCs, obtained 11 to 12 days after vaccination. These receptors all stem from a man aged 45-65 years who received an inactivated influenza vaccine.

This chain joins TRBV5-5 and TRBJ2-2; 9 bases match TRBD1. The length of the CDR3 is 15 residues. V dropped 4 bases and J dropped 8; count of bases not matched to a gene: 9. CDR1 is SGHKS, CDR2 YYEKEE, per germline (reference sequence). The CDR3, as DNA: TGTGCCAGCAGCACGACCGGGACAGGGTCGGGGGAGCTGTTTTTT. It encodes CASSTTGTGSGELFF.

The chain carries TRBV3-1 and TRBJ2-7; D not certain. The CDR3 loop spans 16 amino acids. Germline-derived CDR1 and CDR2 are LGHDT and YNNKEL (reference sequence). V lost 0 bases and J 2 bases, leaving 14 bases between the germline ends. The chain's CDR3 is CASSQDPTSSPYEQYF. For the CDR3, the DNA is TGTGCCAGCAGCCAAGACCCGACTTCATCCCCCTACGAGCAGTACTTC.

This clonotype was counted a few times. The chain joins TRBV4-2 to TRBJ2-3; TRBD2 matches 16 bases. With 4 bases clipped from V and 4 bases from J, the junction kept 5 bases outside the gene matches. The CDR3 runs 17 residues. The germline V gene encodes CDR1 LGHNA and CDR2 YNFKEQ. CDR3 coding DNA: TGTGCCAGCAGCCGAGCGGGGACTAGCGGGGGGGCAGATACGCAGTATTTT. Protein sequence: CASSRAGTSGGADTQYF.

In its sample, this clonotype was seen a few times. The chain couples TRBV12-3 or TRBV12-4 to TRBJ2-3; possibly TRBD2 for D (7 bases). V lost 6 bases and J lost 6, with 13 bases in between. The CDR3 covers 13 residues. This CDR3 reads CASRAGARDTQYF. Here the CDR3 DNA reads TGTGCCAGCAGGGCGGGGGCCCGGGATACGCAGTATTTT.

The chain uses TRBV7-9 and TRBJ2-7, with 12 bases aligning to TRBD2. With V trimmed by 5 bases and J by 3 bases, 5 bases remained unmatched. Germline CDR1 and CDR2: SEHNR and FQNEAQ (reference sequence). This CDR3 is built from 15 residues. CDR3 residues: CASSIGLAGIYEQYF. The CDR3 nucleotides read TGTGCCAGCAGCATAGGACTAGCGGGAATCTACGAGCAGTACTTC.

This chain links TRBV4-1 with TRBJ2-7; a possible D gene is TRBD2 (6 bases). Trimming stripped 0 bases from V and 4 bases from J, with 16 bases between. The CDR3 covers 16 residues. Germline V gene data show CDR1 as MGHRA and CDR2 as YSYEKL. CDR3 coding DNA: TGCGCCAGCAGCCAAGATCCCAGCGGGCCTACATACGAGCAGTACTTC. Its translation is CASSQDPSGPTYEQYF.

There are a few counts of this clonotype. V and J are TRBV11-2 and TRBJ2-7, with 9 positions matching TRBD2. The CDR3 is made up of 14 amino acids. CDR1 and CDR2 from the germline V gene are SGHAT and FQNNGV. V lost 3 bases, J lost 2 bases, and 2 bases stayed unmatched. This CDR3 is CASSFASGAYEQYF. As DNA, the CDR3 is TGTGCCAGCAGCTTTGCTAGCGGGGCCTACGAGCAGTACTTC.

This clonotype was detected only a few times. This sequence joins TRBV9 and TRBJ2-3; no definite D call. The V end was cut by 6 bases, the J end by 0 bases, with 14 bases between. The CDR3 runs to 15 residues. Germline assignment: CDR1 SGDLS and CDR2 YYNGEE. The DNA for the CDR3 is TGTGCCAGCACCCAAGGAATATTTAGCACAGATACGCAGTATTTT. Amino acid sequence: CASTQGIFSTDTQYF.

The count of this clonotype is one. The rearrangement links TRBV5-5 to TRBJ1-6, with unresolved D. This CDR3 is 15 amino acids long. Germline V gene lookup returns CDR1 SGHKS and CDR2 YYEKEE (reference sequence). V was shortened by 0 bases and J by 7 bases, with 11 bases between the two germline ends. The CDR3 region has the DNA TGTGCCAGCAGCTTGGACCCCTTAGGGAATTCACCCCTCCACTTT. This codes for CASSLDPLGNSPLHF.

This clonotype was observed at least ten times. The CDR3 reads CSARDNRKGGQPQHF. DNA of the CDR3: TGCAGTGCTAGAGATAATAGAAAAGGCGGTCAGCCCCAGCATTTT. The chain carries TRBV20-1 and TRBJ1-5; D call uncertain. The ends were cut back, 0 bases at V and 6 bases at J, with 15 bases in the middle. Germline CDR1 is DFQATT and CDR2 is SNEGSKA (reference sequence). The CDR3 spans 15 residues.

The rearrangement links TRBV7-2 to TRBJ2-1; unclear D gene. The CDR3 contains 13 residues. In germline, CDR1 is SGHTA, CDR2 FQGNSA. The V gene lost 10 bases and the J gene lost 6 bases, with 16 bases spanning the gap. The CDR3 bases are TGTGCCATCGATACCCCTCTGGGCAATGAGCAGTTCTTC. It specifies CAIDTPLGNEQFF.

The CDR3 nucleotides are TGTGCCAGCACTCAGGCAGAATCCTACGAGCAGTACTTC. It codes for CASTQAESYEQYF. The rearrangement uses TRBV28 and TRBJ2-7; D is undetermined. Germline V gene sequence: CDR1 MDHEN, CDR2 SYDVKM. V lost 7 bases and J lost 1, with 11 bases in between. The CDR3 is 13 amino acids. The variable domain in full, with the rest retrieved from reference TRBV28 and TRBJ2-7, is DVKVTQSSRYLVKRTGEKVFLECVQDMDHENMFWYRQDPGLGLRLIYFSYDVKMKEKGDIPEGYSVSREKKERFSLILESASTNQTSMYLCASTQAESYEQYFGPGTRLTVT.

The CDR3 reads CASSREMDTQYF. CDR3 DNA: TGTGCCAGCAGTAGGGAGATGGATACGCAGTATTTT. The chain uses TRBV11-2 and TRBJ2-3; possibly TRBD2 for D (5 bases). Trimming removed 6 bases at V and 6 bases at J, with 10 bases between. Germline V gene lookup returns CDR1 SGHAT and CDR2 FQNNGV. CDR3 length: 12 residues.

V is TRBV25-1 and J is TRBJ1-2; D may be TRBD1 (6 bases). Looked up from germline, CDR1 is MGHDK and CDR2 is SYGVNS. Trimming removed 3 bases from V and 4 bases from J, with 15 bases in between. This CDR3 spans 15 amino acids. In DNA, the CDR3 is TGTGCCAGCAGTGACGACAGGACTTCGGCCTATGGCTACACCTTC. This codes for CASSDDRTSAYGYTF.